This T cell receptor beta chain was obtained from a study of blood T cell repertoires in COVID-19. This clone was detected a few times. Only in-frame clones appear in the TCRdb table, and some are missing; sequencing was by immunoSEQ multiplex PCR. Of about 220,000 clones in the sample, around 90% were seen once. Germline CDR1 reads SGHRS; CDR2 reads YFSETQ. The CDR3 is made up of 15 amino acids. V was cut by 1 base and J by 4 bases, with 14 bases left in between. The chain is built from TRBV5-1 and TRBJ2-5, with D perhaps TRBD1 (6 bases). The specimen sequenced was PBMCs or T cells enriched from blood (not recorded which). This clonotype was obtained from a man aged 25-45 years who had been exposed to COVID-19. The DNA of the CDR3 is TGCGCCAGCAGCTTGTCGCAGGGGTATGGAGAGACCCAGTACTTC. The encoded protein is CASSLSQGYGETQYF.